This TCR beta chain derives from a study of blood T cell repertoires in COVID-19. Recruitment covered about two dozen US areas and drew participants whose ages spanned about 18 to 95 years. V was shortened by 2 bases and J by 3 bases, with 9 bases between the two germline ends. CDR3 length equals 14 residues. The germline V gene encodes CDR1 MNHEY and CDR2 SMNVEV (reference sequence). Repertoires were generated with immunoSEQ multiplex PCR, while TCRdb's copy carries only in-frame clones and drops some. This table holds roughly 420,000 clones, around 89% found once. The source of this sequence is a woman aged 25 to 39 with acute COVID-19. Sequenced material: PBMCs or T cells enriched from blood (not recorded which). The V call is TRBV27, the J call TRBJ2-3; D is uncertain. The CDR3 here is CASSLIGLTDTQYF. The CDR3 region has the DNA TGTGCCAGCAGTTTAATCGGTCTTACAGATACGCAGTATTTT.